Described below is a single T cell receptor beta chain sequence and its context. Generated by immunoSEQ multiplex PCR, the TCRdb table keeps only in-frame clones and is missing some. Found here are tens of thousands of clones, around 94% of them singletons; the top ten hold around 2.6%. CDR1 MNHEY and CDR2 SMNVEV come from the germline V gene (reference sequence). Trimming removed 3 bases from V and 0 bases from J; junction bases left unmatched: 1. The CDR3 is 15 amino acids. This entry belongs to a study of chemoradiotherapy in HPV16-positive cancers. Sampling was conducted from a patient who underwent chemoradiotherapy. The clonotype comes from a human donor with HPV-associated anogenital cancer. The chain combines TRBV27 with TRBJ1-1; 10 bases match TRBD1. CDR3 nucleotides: TGTGCCAGCAGTTTGACAGGGGGCATGAACACTGAAGCTTTCTTT. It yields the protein CASSLTGGMNTEAFF.